The 26 T cell receptor beta chains below all came from one sample that was sequenced in a study of vaccination and CD4 T cells after COVID-19. Sequencing of the DNA from cultured CD4+ T cells was carried out with the Oncomine TCR Beta short-read assay. MiXCR was run by TCRdb on the PCR reads, yielding one entry per CDR3 protein. The sample consists of 7,200 or so distinct CDR3 sequences, around 63% of them appearing once. Which antigens these TCRs recognize remains unknown. Regarding treatment: roughly 11-day PBMC culture with coronavirus spike peptide pools or control peptides (ViraFEST assay). Material: CD4+ T cells from blood, cultured in vitro. These receptors came from a human donor who had recovered from COVID-19.

There are a few counts of this clonotype. The chain recombines TRBV7-2 with TRBJ2-3; D tentatively fits TRBD1 or TRBD2 (5 bases each). The CDR3 contains 13 residues. Germline V gives CDR1 SGHTA, CDR2 FQGNSA. The V end lost 2 bases, the J end lost 6 bases, and 9 bases lay between the germline ends. DNA of the CDR3: TGTGCCAGCAGCTTACTTGGGACGGATACGCAGTATTTT. Residues: CASSLLGTDTQYF.

This clonotype was detected only a few times. The rearrangement joins TRBV27 to TRBJ1-1; the D gene is possibly TRBD1 (5 bases). Germline CDR1 and CDR2: MNHEY and SMNVEV (reference sequence). Trimming left V 6 bases short and J 10 bases short, with 18 bases between. CDR3 size: 13 residues. CDR3 nucleotide sequence: TGTGCCAGCAGGTCTAGGACATCCTGGGGAGCTTTCTTT. The encoded protein is CASRSRTSWGAFF.

The chain carries TRBV5-4 and TRBJ2-2, with unresolved D. This CDR3 is built from 14 residues. V was clipped by 0 bases and J by 3 bases, with 6 bases between them. CDR1 SGHNT and CDR2 YYREEE come from the germline V gene (reference sequence). The CDR3, as DNA: TGTGCCAGCAGCTTGGACGGCTACACCGGGGAGCTGTTTTTT. This codes for CASSLDGYTGELFF.

This clonotype was counted between two and nine times. J is TRBJ1-1 and V is TRBV27; D gene uncertain. Between the trimmed V and J ends, which lost 6 bases and 6 bases, there was a span of 23 bases. Looked up from germline, CDR1 is MNHEY and CDR2 is SMNVEV (reference sequence). CDR3 length: 16 amino acids. CDR3 sequence (DNA): TGTGCCAGCAGCTCAGCATCGGGCGCGGATTTTGCTGAAGCTTTCTTT. It yields the protein CASSSASGADFAEAFF.

This clonotype was counted between two and nine times. The rearrangement links TRBV7-9 to TRBJ2-2; 8 nucleotides agree with TRBD2. This CDR3 spans 16 amino acids. After removal of 0 bases from V and 6 bases from J, the junction contained 6 bases not matched to a gene. Germline-derived CDR1 and CDR2 are SEHNR and FQNEAQ (reference sequence). The chain's CDR3 is CASSLALRGDAGELFF. CDR3 coding DNA: TGTGCCAGCAGCTTAGCGTTGCGGGGGGACGCCGGGGAGCTGTTTTTT.

This sequence joins TRBV20-1 and TRBJ1-2; a weak D match, TRBD1 (5 bases). This CDR3 has 12 amino acids. V lost 6 bases, J lost 8 bases, and 16 bases lay in between. Germline lookup yields CDR1 DFQATT and CDR2 SNEGSKA (reference sequence). The CDR3 nucleotides are TGCAGTGCCACTAGAGGGGAGGGGGGCTACACCTTC. This translates into CSATRGEGGYTF.

This clonotype ranks as medium-sized. This chain joins TRBV20-1 and TRBJ2-1, with TRBD2 matching over 7 bases. V was pared by 4 bases and J by 4 bases, with 10 bases of the junction left unmatched. Per the germline V gene, CDR1 is DFQATT and CDR2 is SNEGSKA (reference sequence). CDR3 length equals 15 residues. The CDR3 DNA follows: TGCAGTGCTACCCCACGCGGGAGTTGGTACAATGAGCAGTTCTTC. This gives the protein CSATPRGSWYNEQFF.

The rearrangement links TRBV12-3 or TRBV12-4 to TRBJ2-3; TRBD2 matches 11 bases. V shed 3 bases, J shed 4 bases, and the junction held 3 bases outside the gene matches. The CDR3 runs 15 residues. Written as DNA, the CDR3 is TGTGCCAGCAGTTTTAGCGGGGGGGAGGCAGATACGCAGTATTTT. This codes for CASSFSGGEADTQYF.

This sequence joins TRBV6-2 or TRBV6-3 and TRBJ1-2, with D perhaps TRBD1 (5 bases). The germline V gene encodes CDR1 MNHEY and CDR2 SVGEGT. The V and J ends lost 2 bases and 7 bases respectively, with 11 bases between them. The CDR3 loop spans 13 amino acids. In DNA, the CDR3 is TGTGCCAGCAGTTACCAGGGTCGAGGTGGCTACACCTTC. The encoded protein is CASSYQGRGGYTF.

The chain recombines TRBV6-1 with TRBJ1-3, with TRBD1 as a possible D gene (5 bases). V dropped 3 bases and J dropped 4 bases, with 10 bases sitting between them. The CDR3 totals 14 residues. From germline, CDR1 is MNHNS and CDR2 SASEGT. The CDR3: CASSDRGNGNTIYF. CDR3 DNA: TGTGCCAGCAGTGACCGGGGGAACGGAAACACCATATATTTT.

The chain joins TRBV11-2 to TRBJ2-2; the match to TRBD1 covers 9 bases. The length of the CDR3 is 12 residues. Germline V gives CDR1 SGHAT, CDR2 FQNNGV. J was trimmed by 8 bases and V by 8 bases; bases with no gene match: 3. CDR3 residues: CASHRGLGELFF. Here the CDR3 DNA reads TGTGCCAGCCACAGGGGGCTTGGGGAGCTGTTTTTT.

The chain has TRBV7-9 and TRBJ1-1, with 9 nucleotides matching TRBD1. J gave up 4 bases and V 1 base, and 4 bases lay outside the gene matches. This CDR3 spans 15 amino acids. In germline, CDR1 is SEHNR, CDR2 FQNEAQ (reference sequence). The CDR3 DNA follows: TGTGCCAGCAGCTTAGTCGGACAGGGGAGCACTGAAGCTTTCTTT. This gives the protein CASSLVGQGSTEAFF.

This clonotype appeared a single time. The chain is built from TRBV7-8 and TRBJ2-1; D might be TRBD1 or TRBD2, each matching 6 bases. Germline V gene lookup returns CDR1 SGHVS and CDR2 FQNEAQ. Trimming stripped 0 bases from V and 5 bases from J, with 8 bases between. The CDR3 is made up of 14 amino acids. CDR3 bases: TGTGCCAGCAGCTTAGCGGGGGGCGACAATGAGCAGTTCTTC. Residues: CASSLAGGDNEQFF.

This rearrangement joins TRBV7-9 to TRBJ2-7, with 8 bases aligning to TRBD2. The CDR3 runs 14 residues. Losses at the gene ends were 1 base for V and 4 bases for J; bases not matched to a gene: 3. Germline CDR1 is SEHNR and CDR2 is FQNEAQ (reference sequence). The CDR3 sequence is CASSLGTSTYEQYF. In DNA, the CDR3 is TGTGCCAGCAGCTTAGGGACTAGCACATACGAGCAGTACTTC.

The J gene is TRBJ1-1, the V gene TRBV28; no definite D call. This CDR3 is built from 15 residues. Germline CDR1 reads MDHEN; CDR2 reads SYDVKM. Trimming shortened V by 3 bases and J by 1 base, and 12 bases separated the two germline ends. CDR3 region: CASSLPGTQNTEAFF. CDR3 bases: TGTGCCAGCAGTTTGCCGGGTACTCAGAACACTGAAGCTTTCTTT.

V and J are TRBV11-3 and TRBJ2-2; 8 nucleotides align to TRBD2. The CDR3 is made up of 16 amino acids. Germline values: CDR1 SGHNT, CDR2 YENEEA. V dropped 5 bases and J dropped 7; count of bases not matched to a gene: 12. This CDR3 reads CASSPPLSGGSGELFF. Here the CDR3 DNA reads TGTGCCAGCAGCCCACCTCTAAGCGGGGGTAGCGGGGAGCTGTTTTTT.

By share, this clonotype counts as medium-sized (0.01 to 0.1%). The chain recombines TRBV7-2 with TRBJ1-5; D is undetermined. With 6 bases removed from V and 7 bases from J, the gap between germline ends came to 13 bases. CDR3 length: 13 residues. Per germline, CDR1 SGHTA and CDR2 FQGNSA. The CDR3, as DNA: TGTGCCAGCAGTTTTGAGGTGAGGCAGCCCCAGCATTTT. Translating gives CASSFEVRQPQHF.

This clonotype was recorded once. The CDR3 loop is CASSLYGTTIGQYF. In DNA form, the CDR3 reads TGTGCCAGCAGTTTATATGGGACAACCATAGGGCAGTACTTC. This rearrangement joins TRBV27 to TRBJ2-7; maybe TRBD1 (6 bases). V was shortened by 1 base and J by 9 bases, with 16 bases between the two germline ends. Germline loops: CDR1 MNHEY, CDR2 SMNVEV (reference sequence). The length of the CDR3 is 14 residues.

There are a few counts of this clonotype. This rearrangement joins TRBV27 to TRBJ1-1; possible D gene TRBD1, 5 bases. V was shortened by 2 bases and J by 2 bases, with 12 bases between the two germline ends. This CDR3 region has 15 residues. CDR1 is MNHEY, CDR2 SMNVEV, per germline (reference sequence). This CDR3 reads CASSLKWDFNTEAFF. CDR3 DNA sequence: TGTGCCAGCAGTTTAAAGTGGGACTTTAACACTGAAGCTTTCTTT.

V and J are TRBV2 and TRBJ2-5, with a tentative D call TRBD1 (6 bases). Germline V gene lookup returns CDR1 SNHLY and CDR2 FYNNEI. The CDR3 is made up of 13 amino acids. The ends were cut back, 5 bases at V and 4 bases at J, with 11 bases in the middle. The CDR3 region is CASSYTGRETQYF. CDR3 sequence (DNA): TGTGCCAGCAGTTACACAGGGCGAGAGACCCAGTACTTC.

The gene calls are TRBV20-1 and TRBJ1-3, with D possibly being TRBD1 (6 bases). CDR3 length equals 14 residues. Between the trimmed V and J ends, which lost 6 bases and 4 bases, there was a span of 16 bases. Germline-derived CDR1 and CDR2 are DFQATT and SNEGSKA (reference sequence). CDR3 sequence: CSARPAQGGNTIYF. DNA of the CDR3: TGCAGTGCACGGCCTGCACAGGGAGGAAACACCATATATTTT.

The genes are TRBV19 and TRBJ1-2; the match to TRBD1 covers 7 bases. V lost 6 bases to trimming and J lost 3 bases; unmatched junction nucleotides: 4. Looked up from germline, CDR1 is LNHDA and CDR2 is SQIVND (reference sequence). CDR3 size: 13 residues. CDR3 protein: CASRHDRDYGYTF. CDR3 DNA: TGTGCCAGTAGGCATGACAGGGACTATGGCTACACCTTC.

The rearrangement links TRBV10-3 to TRBJ1-2; 7 bases agree with TRBD1. The CDR3 consists of 13 residues. J gave up 6 bases and V 6 bases, and 7 bases lay outside the gene matches. Germline V gives CDR1 ENHRY, CDR2 SYGVKD. CDR3 in amino acids: CAIRLGTDDGYTF. The CDR3 DNA sequence: TGTGCCATCAGACTAGGGACAGACGATGGCTACACCTTC.

The V and J genes are TRBV7-8 and TRBJ2-1; 15 nucleotides agree with TRBD2. The germline V gene has CDR1 SGHVS and CDR2 FQNEAQ. The CDR3 spans 16 residues. The junction had 7 bases not matched to a gene; V was cut back by 6 bases and J by 7 bases. This CDR3 reads CASRAPGTSGRNEQFF. CDR3 DNA: TGTGCCAGCAGAGCCCCCGGGACTAGCGGGAGGAATGAGCAGTTCTTC. The whole variable domain, filled in from reference TRBV7-8 and TRBJ2-1, reads GAGVSQSPRYKVAKRGQDVALRCDPISGHVSLFWYQQALGQGPEFLTYFQNEAQLDKSGLPSDRFFAERPEGSVSTLKIQRTQQEDSAVYLCASRAPGTSGRNEQFFGPGTRLTVL.

The sample holds one count of this clonotype. V and J are TRBV20-1 and TRBJ1-3; perhaps TRBD1 as D (6 bases). There are 13 residues in the CDR3. Germline V gene lookup returns CDR1 DFQATT and CDR2 SNEGSKA (reference sequence). Trimming removed 5 bases from V and 4 bases from J, with 12 bases in between. This chain's CDR3 is CSAAGQIGNTIYF. As DNA, the CDR3 is TGCAGTGCTGCAGGACAGATCGGAAACACCATATATTTT.

This clonotype was recorded once. The chain uses TRBV6-5 and TRBJ2-1, with D possibly being TRBD2 (5 bases). V was shortened by 2 bases and J by 8 bases, with 16 bases between the two germline ends. The CDR3 consists of 15 residues. Germline assignment: CDR1 MNHEY and CDR2 SVGAGI. DNA for the CDR3: TGTGCCAGCAGTTACACCGGGTCCCCGAGGGATGAGCAGTTCTTC. Translated, it gives CASSYTGSPRDEQFF.